A selection of T cell receptor beta chains follows, all from one sample in a study of T-cell reconstitution after alpha-beta-depleted transplantation in children. MiXCR was run by TCRdb on the PCR reads, yielding one entry per CDR3 protein. The sample includes about 400,000 distinct CDR3 sequences, over 20% seen only once; the top ten take 3.5% to 4%. Sequenced material: PBMCs from the stem cell graft donor, taken from the stem cell graft. The source is a human donor who donated a stem cell graft to a child with acute myeloid leukemia. Each CDR3 is given with its conserved first and last residue.

cdr3_aa cdr3_length v_call
CASSPEQGRFYEQFF 15 TRBV5-4
CSARDSGGDRISGANVLTF 19 TRBV20-1
CASSFKGTDTQYF 13 TRBV7-3
CASSGSALGADTQYF 15 TRBV4-1
CASKAGELFF 10 TRBV12-3/TRBV12-4
CATSREDLAYEQFF 14 TRBV15
CSAWGTTGQFEQFF 14 TRBV20-1
CASSLALLRGRGETQYF 17 TRBV7-2
CSVEFPTGRAPNIQYF 16 TRBV29-1
CSARSSGSRSYF 12 TRBV20-1
CASSQGTPGTDTQYF 15 TRBV5-1
CATSRDETWGGRVNEQFF 18 TRBV15
CASSPRQLGNSNEQFF 16 TRBV12-3/TRBV12-4
CASSELGERYNEQFF 15 TRBV27
CSASPGQMNTEAFF 14 TRBV20-1
CSVVKPPANYGYTF 14 TRBV29-1
CASRDGTEAFF 11 TRBV6-1
CASSLVVRAGHEQYF 15 TRBV5-1
CASSPIWRGYEQYF 14 TRBV11-2
CSVEDEATYEQYF 13 TRBV29-1
CASSPSMNTEAFF 13 TRBV12-3/TRBV12-4
CATSRDLILAGAEYNEQFF 19 TRBV15
CASSLDRVIGEQYF 14 TRBV12-3/TRBV12-4
CASRTNEDSGANVLTF 16 TRBV6-1
CASIRTGEKLFF 12 TRBV28
CSVGLAGVGNEQFF 14 TRBV29-1
CSVEVPASGNTIYF 14 TRBV29-1
CASSLLGGGRETQYF 15 TRBV28
CASSSGGQPQHF 12 TRBV7-9
CASSRGQVGSGANVLTF 17 TRBV27
CATSKLAGGSYEQYF 15 TRBV15
CASSPRGQDGELFF 14 TRBV27
CASSQEVFSSYEQYF 15 TRBV4-3
CSASSISNQPQHF 13 TRBV20-1
CASGGSGQYF 10 TRBV12-3/TRBV12-4
CASSSPSGSKETQYF 15 TRBV7-2
CASSLGSPGAQYF 13 TRBV12-3/TRBV12-4
CASSGTRRAQYF 12 TRBV2
CASSLVAGGLDNEQFF 16 TRBV13
CASSSGDLGEQYF 13 TRBV5-1
CSVEISRGGETQYF 14 TRBV29-1